This entry describes one T cell receptor (beta chain). Time point meaning: blood at routine non-recurrence follow-up after resection. This sample was included in a study of spatial heterogeneity in lung cancer. There are 14 residues in the CDR3. Between the trimmed V and J ends, which lost 5 bases and 7 bases, there was a span of 14 bases. Per the germline V gene, CDR1 is SNHLY and CDR2 is FYNNEI. Carried by each TCR cDNA molecule was a unique molecular identifier. TCRdb independently ran MiXCR on the 5' RACE reads; one entry per CDR3 protein. This table holds about 87,000 distinct CDR3 sequences, 15% to 20% found once.

The rearrangement uses TRBV2 and TRBJ2-2; D is possibly TRBD1 or TRBD2 (5 bases each). The input for sequencing was PBMCs, taken at follow-up. The receptor comes from a male donor with early-stage non-small cell lung cancer. Written as DNA, the CDR3 is TGTGCCAGCAGTCGGGACCGCCGGGTCGGGGAGCTGTTTTTT. Protein product: CASSRDRRVGELFF.